This entry features one T cell receptor (beta chain) sequence. What it binds is not known. The data derive from a study of shared clonotypes between healthy human individuals. The study's findings and limits: Larger estimated richness was generally seen in naive subsets than in memory subsets.

The donors, all of them Caucasian adults, lived in Nashville, Tennessee. The split of CD4+ cells yielded CD45RA+ naive and CD45RA-negative memory subsets. Produced via immunoSEQ multiplex PCR; TCRdb's table is partial and in-frame only. There are approximately 1,000,000 clones in the sample; approximately 80% occur only once, and 0.52% lies in the top ten. The source is a man aged 18 to 29 in good health. Some clones in this sample may be carry-over from other donors' samples. Source material: memory CD4+ T cells from PBMCs. As to subset: CD45RA-negative fraction.

CDR3 loop: CASSPHRTGGTGELFF. The CDR3 nucleotides read TGCGCCAGCAGCCCACATCGGACAGGGGGGACCGGGGAGCTGTTTTTT. The J gene is TRBJ2-2, the V gene TRBV5-1, with TRBD1 matching over 10 bases. Germline V gene lookup returns CDR1 SGHRS and CDR2 YFSETQ. Trimming at V came to 4 bases and at J to 5 bases, leaving 8 bases not matched to a gene. The CDR3 length is 16 residues. Looking up the rest from reference TRBV5-1 and TRBJ2-2 gives the full variable domain: KAGVTQTPRYLIKTRGQQVTLSCSPISGHRSVSWYQQTPGQGLQFLFEYFSETQRNKGNFPGRFSGRQFSNSRSEMNVSTLELGDSALYLCASSPHRTGGTGELFFGEGSRLTVL.